Presented here are 9 T cell receptor beta chains from one specimen sequenced in a study of OX40 agonist ivuxolimab in advanced cancers. Some clones are missing from TCRdb's copy, which holds only in-frame ones; the method was immunoSEQ multiplex PCR. The sample records under 150,000 clones, just over 90% being singletons. The sample was CD4+ or CD8+ T cells sorted from blood, taken in a trial of the OX40 agonist ivuxolimab. These receptor sequences come from an adult with an advanced solid tumor such as melanoma, head and neck, liver or kidney cancer.

V and J are TRBV18 and TRBJ1-1; TRBD1 might be the D (5 bases). The V end lost 2 bases, the J end lost 1 base, and 8 bases lay between the germline ends. Germline CDR1 KGHSH, CDR2 LQKENI. CDR3 length: 14 amino acids. CDR3 bases: TGTGCCAGCTCACCAGGGGCGGAGAACACTGAAGCTTTCTTT. Its translation: CASSPGAENTEAFF.

V is TRBV4-3 and J is TRBJ1-2; 10 positions agree with TRBD1. The CDR3 has 19 amino acids. Losses at the gene ends were 0 bases for V and 5 bases for J; bases not matched to a gene: 15. In germline, CDR1 is LGHNA, CDR2 YSLEER. CDR3 sequence: CASSQDLADRGAFRYGYTF. The CDR3 bases are TGCGCCAGCAGCCAAGATCTTGCGGACAGGGGGGCATTTCGGTATGGCTACACCTTC.

V is TRBV5-1 and J is TRBJ2-1, with 14 bases lining up with TRBD2. V lost 4 bases and J lost 9; bases outside the gene matches: 12. Germline V gene data show CDR1 as SGHRS and CDR2 as YFSETQ. There are 17 residues in the CDR3. CDR3 in amino acids: CASSPLLTSGGAGEQFF. CDR3 in DNA: TGCGCCAGCAGCCCCCTCCTGACTAGCGGGGGGGCTGGTGAGCAGTTCTTC.

The gene calls are TRBV18 and TRBJ1-1; 7 nucleotides agree with TRBD1. The CDR3 covers 15 residues. The ends lost 6 bases at V and 1 base at J; junction bases unmatched: 8. Germline CDR1 and CDR2: KGHSH and LQKENI. CDR3 region: CASSYDRVANTEAFF. The CDR3, as DNA: TGTGCCAGCTCCTATGACAGGGTGGCGAACACTGAAGCTTTCTTT.

The count of this clone is one. The chain is built from TRBV11-2 and TRBJ2-1; 11 positions match TRBD2. Germline loops: CDR1 SGHAT, CDR2 FQNNGV. J lost 9 bases, V lost 4 bases, and 2 bases had no gene match. This CDR3 contains 13 residues. DNA for the CDR3: TGTGCCAGCAGCTCCGGGACTAGCGGTGAGCAGTTCTTC. It is translated as CASSSGTSGEQFF.

This clone was recorded only once. The chain carries TRBV4-3 and TRBJ2-7, with D possibly TRBD1 on 5 matching bases. This CDR3 comprises 14 residues. From germline, CDR1 is LGHNA and CDR2 YSLEER. V was pared by 7 bases and J by 6 bases, with 19 bases between. CDR3 sequence: CASTQGRLYGEQYF. CDR3 in DNA: TGCGCCAGCACCCAGGGCAGGTTATATGGCGAGCAGTACTTC.

This chain uses TRBV4-3 with TRBJ2-1; D might be TRBD2 (6 bases). The CDR3 runs to 21 residues. The ends were cut back, 1 base at V and 4 bases at J, with 29 bases in the middle. CDR1 and CDR2 (germline): LGHNA, YSLEER. The DNA for the CDR3 is TGCGCCAGCAGCCAAGGGAATCGGGCAGCGGCTTTGGGGCGGGGATACAATGAGCAGTTCTTC. It codes for CASSQGNRAAALGRGYNEQFF.

V and J are TRBV18 and TRBJ2-1; TRBD2 agrees at 10 bases. V lost 5 bases and J lost 6; bases outside the gene matches: 4. CDR1 is KGHSH, CDR2 LQKENI, per germline. This CDR3 has 14 amino acids. CDR3 in amino acids: CASSVAGGSNEQFF. CDR3 in DNA: TGTGCCAGCTCAGTAGCGGGGGGCTCCAATGAGCAGTTCTTC.

The chain employs TRBV18 and TRBJ2-5; 7 bases map to TRBD1. The germline V gene encodes CDR1 KGHSH and CDR2 LQKENI. There are 12 residues in the CDR3. V was pared by 8 bases and J by 8 bases, with 8 bases of the junction left unmatched. In DNA, the CDR3 is TGTGCCAGCCAAAGGGACAGATCTACCCAGTACTTC. This gives the protein CASQRDRSTQYF.